This T cell receptor beta chain stems from a study of blood T cell repertoires in COVID-19. The assay was immunoSEQ multiplex PCR, and TCRdb's table has in-frame clones only and misses some. Of roughly 250,000 clones in the sample, about 83% are singletons; the top ten hold more than 5%. The CDR3 length is 13 residues. The V gene lost 7 bases and the J gene lost 2 bases, with 12 bases spanning the gap. CDR1 MNHEY and CDR2 SMNVEV come from the germline V gene (reference sequence). The V call is TRBV27, the J call TRBJ2-7; maybe TRBD1 (6 bases). The source of this sequence is a human donor in a cohort sampled during active COVID-19. Sequencing was carried out using peripheral blood. CDR3 sequence (DNA): TGTGCCAGCACCAGGGGACAAGCCTACGAGCAGTACTTC. It translates to CASTRGQAYEQYF.